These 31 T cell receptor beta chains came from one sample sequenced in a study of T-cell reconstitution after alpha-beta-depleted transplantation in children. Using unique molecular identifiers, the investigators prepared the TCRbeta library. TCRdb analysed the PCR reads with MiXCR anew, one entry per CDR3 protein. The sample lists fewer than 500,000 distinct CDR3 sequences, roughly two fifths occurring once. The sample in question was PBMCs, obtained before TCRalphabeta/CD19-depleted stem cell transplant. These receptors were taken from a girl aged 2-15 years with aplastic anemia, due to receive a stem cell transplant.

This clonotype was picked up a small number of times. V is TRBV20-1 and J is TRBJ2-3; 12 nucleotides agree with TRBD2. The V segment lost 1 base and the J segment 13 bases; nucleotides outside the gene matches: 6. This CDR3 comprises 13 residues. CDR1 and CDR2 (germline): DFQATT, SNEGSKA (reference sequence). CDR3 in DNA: TGCAGTGCTAGAGCTAGCGGGAGGGCGGGCGAGTATTTT. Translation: CSARASGRAGEYF.

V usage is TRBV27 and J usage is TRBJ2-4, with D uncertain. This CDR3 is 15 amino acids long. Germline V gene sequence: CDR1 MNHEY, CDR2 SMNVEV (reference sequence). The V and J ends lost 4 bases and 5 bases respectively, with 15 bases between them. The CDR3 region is CASSSGPYGENIQYF. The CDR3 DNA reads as TGTGCCAGCAGTTCCGGCCCTTACGGCGAAAACATTCAGTACTTC.

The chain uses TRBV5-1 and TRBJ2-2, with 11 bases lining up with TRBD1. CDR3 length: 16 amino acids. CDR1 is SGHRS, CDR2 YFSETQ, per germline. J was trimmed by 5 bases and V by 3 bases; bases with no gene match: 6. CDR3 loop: CASSSSGTGGTGELFF. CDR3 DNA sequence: TGCGCCAGCAGCTCTTCCGGGACAGGGGGAACCGGGGAGCTGTTTTTT.

CDR3 bases: TGTGCCAGCTCACCAAGGTCAGGGGCGTCCTCTGGAAACACCATATATTTT. Encoded protein: CASSPRSGASSGNTIYF. V is TRBV18 and J is TRBJ1-3, with a possible D match to TRBD1 (6 bases). Trimming left V 2 bases short and J 0 bases short, with 14 bases between. This CDR3 is 17 amino acids long. Germline loops: CDR1 KGHSH, CDR2 LQKENI.

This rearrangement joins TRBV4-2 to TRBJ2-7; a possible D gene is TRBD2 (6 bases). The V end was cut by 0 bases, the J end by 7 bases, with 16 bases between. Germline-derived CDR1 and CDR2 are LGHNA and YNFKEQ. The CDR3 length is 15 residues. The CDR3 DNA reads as TGTGCCAGCAGCCAAGAGACGTCGGGACTCTTTGAGCAGTACTTC. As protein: CASSQETSGLFEQYF.

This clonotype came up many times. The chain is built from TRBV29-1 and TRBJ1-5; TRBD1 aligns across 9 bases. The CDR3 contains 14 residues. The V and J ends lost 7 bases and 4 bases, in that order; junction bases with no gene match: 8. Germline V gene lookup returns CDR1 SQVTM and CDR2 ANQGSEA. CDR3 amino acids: CSATTGGKNQPQHF. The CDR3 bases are TGCAGCGCTACGACAGGGGGGAAGAATCAGCCCCAGCATTTT.

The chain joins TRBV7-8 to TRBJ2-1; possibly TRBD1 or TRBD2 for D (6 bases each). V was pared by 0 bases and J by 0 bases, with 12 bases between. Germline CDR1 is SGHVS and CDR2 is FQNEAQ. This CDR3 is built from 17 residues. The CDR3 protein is CASSLAWGASSYNEQFF. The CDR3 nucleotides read TGTGCCAGCAGCTTAGCCTGGGGGGCGAGCTCCTACAATGAGCAGTTCTTC.

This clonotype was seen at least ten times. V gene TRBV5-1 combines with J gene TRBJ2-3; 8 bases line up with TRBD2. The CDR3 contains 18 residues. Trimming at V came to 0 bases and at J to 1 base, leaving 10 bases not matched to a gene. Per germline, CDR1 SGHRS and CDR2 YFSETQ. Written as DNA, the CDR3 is TGCGCCAGCAGCTTGGCCATAAATAGCGGGATTGGCACAGATACGCAGTATTTT. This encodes CASSLAINSGIGTDTQYF.

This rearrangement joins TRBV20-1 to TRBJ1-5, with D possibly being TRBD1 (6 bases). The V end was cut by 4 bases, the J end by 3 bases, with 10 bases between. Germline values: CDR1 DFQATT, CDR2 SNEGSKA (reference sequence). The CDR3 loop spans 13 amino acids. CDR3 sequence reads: CSAKWGANQPQHF. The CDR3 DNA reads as TGCAGTGCTAAATGGGGGGCCAATCAGCCCCAGCATTTT.

This CDR3 reads CSARVPMTVSYEQYF. CDR3 nucleotides: TGCAGTGCTAGAGTCCCGATGACGGTCTCCTACGAGCAGTACTTC. The chain is built from TRBV20-1 and TRBJ2-7, with D unclear. Germline loops: CDR1 DFQATT, CDR2 SNEGSKA (reference sequence). Trimming stripped 1 base from V and 0 bases from J, with 13 bases between. The CDR3 totals 15 residues.

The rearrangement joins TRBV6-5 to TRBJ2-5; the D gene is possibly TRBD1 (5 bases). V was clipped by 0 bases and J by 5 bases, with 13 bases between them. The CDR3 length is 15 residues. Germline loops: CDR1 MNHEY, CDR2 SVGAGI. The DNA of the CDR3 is TGTGCCAGCAGTTACTCGAATGCAGGGTTGGAGACCCAGTACTTC. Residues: CASSYSNAGLETQYF.

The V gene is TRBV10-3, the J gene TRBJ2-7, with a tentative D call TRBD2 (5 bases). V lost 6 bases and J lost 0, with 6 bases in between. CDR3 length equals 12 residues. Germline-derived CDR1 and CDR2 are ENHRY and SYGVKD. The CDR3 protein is CAISGNSYEQYF. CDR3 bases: TGTGCCATCAGCGGGAACTCCTACGAGCAGTACTTC.

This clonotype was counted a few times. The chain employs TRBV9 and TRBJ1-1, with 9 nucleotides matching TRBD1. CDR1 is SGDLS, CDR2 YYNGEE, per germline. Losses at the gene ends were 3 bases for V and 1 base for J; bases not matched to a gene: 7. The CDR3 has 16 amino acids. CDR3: CASSANRGRRNTEAFF. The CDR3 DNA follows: TGTGCCAGCAGCGCTAACAGGGGGCGGAGGAACACTGAAGCTTTCTTT.

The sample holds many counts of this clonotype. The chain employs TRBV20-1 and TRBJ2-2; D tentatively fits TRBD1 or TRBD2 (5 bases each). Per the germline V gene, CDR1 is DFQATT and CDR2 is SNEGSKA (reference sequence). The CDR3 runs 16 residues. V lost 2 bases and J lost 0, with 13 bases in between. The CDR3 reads CSARSGTRSNTGELFF. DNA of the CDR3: TGCAGTGCTAGATCCGGGACCAGATCGAACACCGGGGAGCTGTTTTTT.

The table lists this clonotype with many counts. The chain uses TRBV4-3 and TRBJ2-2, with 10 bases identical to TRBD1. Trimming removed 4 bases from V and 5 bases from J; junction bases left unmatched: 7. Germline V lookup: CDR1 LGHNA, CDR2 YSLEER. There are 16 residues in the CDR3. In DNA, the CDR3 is TGCGCCAGCAGCCTGGGGACAGGGGAGGATACCGGGGAGCTGTTTTTT. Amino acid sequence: CASSLGTGEDTGELFF.

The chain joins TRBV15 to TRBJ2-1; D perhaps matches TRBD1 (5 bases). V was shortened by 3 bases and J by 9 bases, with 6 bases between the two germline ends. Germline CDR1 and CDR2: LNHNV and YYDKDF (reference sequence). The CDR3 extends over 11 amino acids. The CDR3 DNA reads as TGTGCCACCAGCAGGACAGTTGAGCAGTTCTTC. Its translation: CATSRTVEQFF.

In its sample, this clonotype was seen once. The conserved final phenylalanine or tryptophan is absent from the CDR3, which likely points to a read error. The CDR3 spells CASSQAGGGLDEKLFS. CDR3 DNA: TGTGCCAGCAGCCAGGCAGGGGGGGGATTGGATGAAAAACTGTTTTCT. The chain combines TRBV3-1 with TRBJ1-4, with 7 bases matching TRBD1. This CDR3 is built from 16 residues. Germline assignment: CDR1 LGHDT and CDR2 YNNKEL (reference sequence). V gave up 3 bases and J gave up 6 bases; unmatched junction bases: 10.

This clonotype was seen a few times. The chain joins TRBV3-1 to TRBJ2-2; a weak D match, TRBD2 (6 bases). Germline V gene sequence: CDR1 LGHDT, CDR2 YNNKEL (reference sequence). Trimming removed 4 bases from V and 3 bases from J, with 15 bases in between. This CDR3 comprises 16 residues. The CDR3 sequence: CASSPLPSAYTGELFF. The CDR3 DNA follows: TGTGCCAGCAGCCCCCTACCTAGCGCCTACACCGGGGAGCTGTTTTTT.

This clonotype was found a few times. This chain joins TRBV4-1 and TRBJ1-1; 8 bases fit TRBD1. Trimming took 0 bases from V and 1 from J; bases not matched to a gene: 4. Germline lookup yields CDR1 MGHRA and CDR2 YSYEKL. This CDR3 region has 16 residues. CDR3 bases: TGCGCCAGCAGCCAAGATGGAACAGGGGGGAACACTGAAGCTTTCTTT. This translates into CASSQDGTGGNTEAFF.

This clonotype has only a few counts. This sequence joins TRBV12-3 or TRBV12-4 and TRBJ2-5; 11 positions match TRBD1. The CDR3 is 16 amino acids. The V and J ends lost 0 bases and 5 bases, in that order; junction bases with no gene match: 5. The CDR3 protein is CASSLAGTGGGETQYF. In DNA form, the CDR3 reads TGTGCCAGCAGTTTAGCGGGGACAGGGGGTGGCGAGACCCAGTACTTC.

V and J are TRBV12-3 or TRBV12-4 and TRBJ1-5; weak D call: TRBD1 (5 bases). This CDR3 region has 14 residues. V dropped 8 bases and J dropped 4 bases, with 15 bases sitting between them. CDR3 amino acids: CASGSGRANQPQHF. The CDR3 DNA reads TGTGCCAGCGGGTCGGGCAGGGCAAATCAGCCCCAGCATTTT.

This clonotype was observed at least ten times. The chain's CDR3 is CASSSGLTYEQYF. The CDR3 nucleotides are TGCGCCAGCAGCTCTGGACTCACCTACGAGCAGTACTTC. The V gene is TRBV5-1, the J gene TRBJ2-7; D perhaps matches TRBD2 (5 bases). The CDR3 consists of 13 residues. V lost 3 bases and J lost 2, with 9 bases in between. Germline values: CDR1 SGHRS, CDR2 YFSETQ.

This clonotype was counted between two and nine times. The CDR3 nucleotides read TGTGCCAGCAGCGTAGGACTAGTCCAGGGAGGGGAGCTGTTTTTT. Its translation: CASSVGLVQGGELFF. V gene TRBV7-3 combines with J gene TRBJ2-2; 7 bases are shared with TRBD2. The J segment lost 8 bases and the V segment lost 5 bases, leaving 11 bases of the junction unmatched. CDR3 length: 15 residues. Germline loops: CDR1 SGHTA, CDR2 FQGTGA.

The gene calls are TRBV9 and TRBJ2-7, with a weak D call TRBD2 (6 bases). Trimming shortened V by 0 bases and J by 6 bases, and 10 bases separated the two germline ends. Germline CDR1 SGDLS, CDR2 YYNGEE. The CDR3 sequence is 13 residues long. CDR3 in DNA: TGTGCCAGCAGCGTAGAGGACTATTTCGAGCAGTACTTC. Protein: CASSVEDYFEQYF. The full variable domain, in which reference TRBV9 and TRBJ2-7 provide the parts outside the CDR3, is DSGVTQTPKHLITATGQRVTLRCSPRSGDLSVYWYQQSLDQGLQFLIQYYNGEERAKGNILERFSAQQFPDLHSELNLSSLELGDSALYFCASSVEDYFEQYFGPGTRLTVT.

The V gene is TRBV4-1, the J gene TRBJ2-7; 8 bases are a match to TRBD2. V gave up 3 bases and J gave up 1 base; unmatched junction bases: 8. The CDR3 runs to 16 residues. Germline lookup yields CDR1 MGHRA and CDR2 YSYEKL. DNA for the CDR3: TGCGCCAGCAGCCACCGAACTAGCGGCGCTTCCTACGAGCAGTACTTC. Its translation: CASSHRTSGASYEQYF.

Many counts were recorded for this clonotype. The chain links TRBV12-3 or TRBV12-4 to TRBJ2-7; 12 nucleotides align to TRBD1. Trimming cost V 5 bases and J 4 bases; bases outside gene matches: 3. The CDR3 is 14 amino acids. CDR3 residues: CASSGDRGPYEQYF. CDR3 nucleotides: TGTGCCAGCAGTGGGGACAGGGGGCCTTACGAGCAGTACTTC.

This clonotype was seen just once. The CDR3 spells CASSPGRTTQYF. CDR3 bases: TGTGCCAGCAGTCCAGGGAGGACCACGCAGTATTTT. J is TRBJ2-3 and V is TRBV28; D might be TRBD2 (6 bases). The CDR3 sequence is 12 residues long. CDR1 MDHEN and CDR2 SYDVKM come from the germline V gene. V dropped 5 bases and J dropped 9 bases, with 12 bases sitting between them.

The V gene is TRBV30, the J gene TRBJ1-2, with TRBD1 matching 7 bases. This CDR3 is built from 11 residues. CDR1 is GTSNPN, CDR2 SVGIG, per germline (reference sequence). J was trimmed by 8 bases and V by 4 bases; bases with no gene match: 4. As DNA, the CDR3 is TGTGCCTGGACCCGCAGGGGGGGCTACACCTTC. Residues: CAWTRRGGYTF. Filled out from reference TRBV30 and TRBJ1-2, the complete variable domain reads SQTIHQWPATLVQPVGSPLSLECTVEGTSNPNLYWYRQAAGRGLQLLFYSVGIGQISSEVPQNLSASRPQDRQFILSSKKLLLSDSGFYLCAWTRRGGYTFGSGTRLTVV.

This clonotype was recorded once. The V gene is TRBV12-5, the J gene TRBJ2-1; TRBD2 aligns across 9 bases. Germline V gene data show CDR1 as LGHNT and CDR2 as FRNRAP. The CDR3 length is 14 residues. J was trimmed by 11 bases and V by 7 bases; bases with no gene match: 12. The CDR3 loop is CASALDSGRDKQFF. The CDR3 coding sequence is TGTGCTAGTGCCTTGGATAGCGGGAGAGATAAGCAGTTCTTC.

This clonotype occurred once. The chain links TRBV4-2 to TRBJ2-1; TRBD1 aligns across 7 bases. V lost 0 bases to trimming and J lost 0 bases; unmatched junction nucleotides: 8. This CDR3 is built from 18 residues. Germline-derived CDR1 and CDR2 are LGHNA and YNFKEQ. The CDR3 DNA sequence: TGTGCCAGCAGCCAAGAGGAGTTCGGACAGGCCTCCTACAATGAGCAGTTCTTC. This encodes CASSQEEFGQASYNEQFF.

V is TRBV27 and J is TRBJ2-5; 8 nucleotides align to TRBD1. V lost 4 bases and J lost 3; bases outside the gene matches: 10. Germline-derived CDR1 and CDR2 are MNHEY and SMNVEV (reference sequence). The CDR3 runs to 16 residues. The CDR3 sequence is CASSSKWDRLKETQYF. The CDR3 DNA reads TGTGCCAGCAGTTCGAAATGGGACAGGCTTAAAGAGACCCAGTACTTC.